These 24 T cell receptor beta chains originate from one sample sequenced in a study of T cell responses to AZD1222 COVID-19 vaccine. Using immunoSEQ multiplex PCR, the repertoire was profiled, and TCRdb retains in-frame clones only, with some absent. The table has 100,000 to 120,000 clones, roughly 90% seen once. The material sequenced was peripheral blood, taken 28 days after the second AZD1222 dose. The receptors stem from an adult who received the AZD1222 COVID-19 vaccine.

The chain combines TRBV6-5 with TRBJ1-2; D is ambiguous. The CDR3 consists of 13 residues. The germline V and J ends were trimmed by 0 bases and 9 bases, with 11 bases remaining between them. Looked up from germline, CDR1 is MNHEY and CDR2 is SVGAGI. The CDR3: CASSYSGHLRYTF. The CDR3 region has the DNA TGTGCCAGCAGTTACTCCGGGCATTTGCGCTACACCTTC.

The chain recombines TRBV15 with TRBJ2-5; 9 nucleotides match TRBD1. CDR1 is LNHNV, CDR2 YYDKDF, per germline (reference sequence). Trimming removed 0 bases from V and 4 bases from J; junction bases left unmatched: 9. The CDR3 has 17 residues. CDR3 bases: TGTGCCACCAGCAGAGAAGCTGCCGGGACAGGGCGAGAGACCCAGTACTTC. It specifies CATSREAAGTGRETQYF.

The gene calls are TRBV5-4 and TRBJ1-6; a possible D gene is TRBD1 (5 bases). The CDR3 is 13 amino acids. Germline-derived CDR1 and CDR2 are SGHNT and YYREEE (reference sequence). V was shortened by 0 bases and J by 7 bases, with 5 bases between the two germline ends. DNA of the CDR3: TGTGCCAGCAGCTTGGACAGGAATTCACCCCTCCACTTT. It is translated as CASSLDRNSPLHF.

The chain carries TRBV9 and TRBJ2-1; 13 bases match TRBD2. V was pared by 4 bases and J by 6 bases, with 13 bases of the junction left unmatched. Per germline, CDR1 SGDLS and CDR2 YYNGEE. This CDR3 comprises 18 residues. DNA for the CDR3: TGTGCCAGCAGCAGCTACCCCGGGACTAGCGGGGAGGTCAATGAGCAGTTCTTC. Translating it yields CASSSYPGTSGEVNEQFF. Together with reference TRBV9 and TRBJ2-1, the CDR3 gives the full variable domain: DSGVTQTPKHLITATGQRVTLRCSPRSGDLSVYWYQQSLDQGLQFLIQYYNGEERAKGNILERFSAQQFPDLHSELNLSSLELGDSALYFCASSSYPGTSGEVNEQFFGPGTRLTVL.

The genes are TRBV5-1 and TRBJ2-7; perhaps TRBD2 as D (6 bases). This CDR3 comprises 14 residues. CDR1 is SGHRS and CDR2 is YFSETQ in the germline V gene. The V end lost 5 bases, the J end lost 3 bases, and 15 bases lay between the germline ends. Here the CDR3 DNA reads TGCGCCAGCAGGCCCGGGACTGAAATCTACGAGCAGTACTTC. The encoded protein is CASRPGTEIYEQYF.

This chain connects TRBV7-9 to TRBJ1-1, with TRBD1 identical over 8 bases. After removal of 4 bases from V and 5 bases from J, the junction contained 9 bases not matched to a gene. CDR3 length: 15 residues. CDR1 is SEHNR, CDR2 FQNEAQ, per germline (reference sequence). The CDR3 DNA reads TGTGCCAGCAGCTCCGGAAGGACAGGGTTTACTGAAGCTTTCTTT. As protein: CASSSGRTGFTEAFF.

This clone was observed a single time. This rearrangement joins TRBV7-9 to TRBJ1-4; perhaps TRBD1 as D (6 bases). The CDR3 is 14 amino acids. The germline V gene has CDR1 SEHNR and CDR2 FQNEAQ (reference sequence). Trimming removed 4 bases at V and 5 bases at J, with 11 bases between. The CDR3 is CASSSQDRNEKLFF. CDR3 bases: TGTGCCAGCAGCTCCCAGGACAGAAATGAAAAACTGTTTTTT.

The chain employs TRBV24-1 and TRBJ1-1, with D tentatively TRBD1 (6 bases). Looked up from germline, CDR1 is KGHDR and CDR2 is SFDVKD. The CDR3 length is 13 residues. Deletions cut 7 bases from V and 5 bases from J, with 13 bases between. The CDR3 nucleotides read TGTGCCACCAGGGGACATGTCGAAACTGAAGCTTTCTTT. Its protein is CATRGHVETEAFF.

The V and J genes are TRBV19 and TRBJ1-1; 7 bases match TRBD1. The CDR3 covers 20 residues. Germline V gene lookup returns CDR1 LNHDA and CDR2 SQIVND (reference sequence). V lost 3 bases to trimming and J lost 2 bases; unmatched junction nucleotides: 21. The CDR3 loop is CASSIPPLRGPIDLNTEAFF. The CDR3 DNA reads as TGTGCCAGTAGTATCCCTCCCCTAAGGGGGCCTATAGATCTAAACACTGAAGCTTTCTTT. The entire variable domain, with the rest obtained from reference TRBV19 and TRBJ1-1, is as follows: DGGITQSPKYLFRKEGQNVTLSCEQNLNHDAMYWYRQDPGQGLRLIYYSQIVNDFQKGDIAEGYSVSREKKESFPLTVTSAQKNPTAFYLCASSIPPLRGPIDLNTEAFFGQGTRLTVV.

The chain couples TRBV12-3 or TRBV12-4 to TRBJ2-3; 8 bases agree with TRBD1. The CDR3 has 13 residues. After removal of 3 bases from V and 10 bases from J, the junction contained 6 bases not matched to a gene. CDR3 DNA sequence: TGTGCCAGCAGTTTGGACAGGGCTGGTGCGCAGTATTTT. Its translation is CASSLDRAGAQYF.

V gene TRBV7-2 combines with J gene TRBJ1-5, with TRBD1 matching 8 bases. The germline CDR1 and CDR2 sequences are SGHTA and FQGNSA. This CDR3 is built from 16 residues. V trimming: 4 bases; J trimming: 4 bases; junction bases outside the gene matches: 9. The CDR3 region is CASSYKGGTGNQPQHF. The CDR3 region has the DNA TGTGCCAGCAGCTACAAGGGCGGGACAGGAAATCAGCCCCAGCATTTT.

CDR3 in DNA: TGTGCCTGGAGTGTACTTGGGGCCCCCAACGGTGGGCAGTACTTC. This translates into CAWSVLGAPNGGQYF. The genes are TRBV30 and TRBJ2-7; D possibly corresponds to TRBD1 (5 bases). The germline CDR1 and CDR2 sequences are GTSNPN and SVGIG (reference sequence). The CDR3 extends over 15 amino acids. Trimming stripped 0 bases from V and 9 bases from J, with 21 bases between.

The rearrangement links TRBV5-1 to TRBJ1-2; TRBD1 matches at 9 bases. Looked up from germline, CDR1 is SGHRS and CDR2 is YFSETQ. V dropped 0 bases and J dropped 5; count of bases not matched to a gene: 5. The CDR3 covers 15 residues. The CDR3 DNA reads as TGCGCCAGCAGCTTGGTGGACAGGGGTGGATATGGCTACACCTTC. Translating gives CASSLVDRGGYGYTF.

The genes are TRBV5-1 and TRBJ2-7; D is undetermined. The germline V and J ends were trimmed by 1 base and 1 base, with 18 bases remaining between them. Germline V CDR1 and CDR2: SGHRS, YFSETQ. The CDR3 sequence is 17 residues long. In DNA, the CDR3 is TGCGCCAGCAGCTTGACCTCCGGGCCATTAGGTTCCTACGAGCAGTACTTC. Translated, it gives CASSLTSGPLGSYEQYF.

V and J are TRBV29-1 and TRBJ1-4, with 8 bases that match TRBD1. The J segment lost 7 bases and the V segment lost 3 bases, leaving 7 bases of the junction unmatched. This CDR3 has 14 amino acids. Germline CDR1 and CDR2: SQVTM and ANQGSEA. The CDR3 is CSVDVGQGLEKLFF. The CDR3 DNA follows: TGCAGCGTTGATGTTGGACAGGGCCTTGAAAAACTGTTTTTT. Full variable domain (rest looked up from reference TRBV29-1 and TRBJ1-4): SAVISQKPSRDICQRGTSLTIQCQVDSQVTMMFWYRQQPGQSLTLIATANQGSEATYESGFVIDKFPISRPNLTFSTLTVSNMSPEDSSIYLCSVDVGQGLEKLFFGSGTQLSVL.

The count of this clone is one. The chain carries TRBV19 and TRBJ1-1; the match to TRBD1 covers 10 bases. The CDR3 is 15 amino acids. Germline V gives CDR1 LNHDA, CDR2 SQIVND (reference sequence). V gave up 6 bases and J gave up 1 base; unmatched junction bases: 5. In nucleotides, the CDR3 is TGTGCCAGTAGGGGACGGACAGGGGGGAACACTGAAGCTTTCTTT. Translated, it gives CASRGRTGGNTEAFF.

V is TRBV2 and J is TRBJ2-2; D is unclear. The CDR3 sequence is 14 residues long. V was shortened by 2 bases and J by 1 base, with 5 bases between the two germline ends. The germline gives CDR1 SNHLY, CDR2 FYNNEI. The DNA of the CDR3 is TGTGCCAGCAGTGAATTCCAGAACACCGGGGAGCTGTTTTTT. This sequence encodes CASSEFQNTGELFF.

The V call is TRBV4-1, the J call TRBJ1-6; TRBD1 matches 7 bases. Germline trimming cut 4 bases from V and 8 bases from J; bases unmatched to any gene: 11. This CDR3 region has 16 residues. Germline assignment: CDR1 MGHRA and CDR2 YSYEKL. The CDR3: CASSPPTGWTYSPLHF. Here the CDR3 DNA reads TGCGCCAGCAGCCCCCCGACAGGGTGGACTTATTCACCCCTCCACTTT.

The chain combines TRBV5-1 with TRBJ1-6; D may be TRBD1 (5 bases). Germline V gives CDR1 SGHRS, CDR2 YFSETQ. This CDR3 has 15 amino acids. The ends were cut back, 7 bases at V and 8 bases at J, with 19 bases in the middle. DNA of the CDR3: TGCGCCAGCCAGCTGGGGGGGGACTGGGATTCACCCCTCCACTTT. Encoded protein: CASQLGGDWDSPLHF.

CDR3 amino acids: CASSSQSGTVSSYEQYF. For the CDR3, the DNA is TGTGCCAGCAGTTCCCAATCCGGGACAGTAAGCTCCTACGAGCAGTACTTC. V is TRBV28 and J is TRBJ2-7; 7 positions agree with TRBD1. The junction had 12 bases not matched to a gene; V was cut back by 4 bases and J by 0 bases. CDR1 is MDHEN and CDR2 is SYDVKM in the germline V gene. This CDR3 region has 17 residues.

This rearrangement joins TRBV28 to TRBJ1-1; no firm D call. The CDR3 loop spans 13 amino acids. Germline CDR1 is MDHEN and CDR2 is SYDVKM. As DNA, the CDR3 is TGTGCGGAGAGGGCGCCTTCGAACACTGAAGCTTTCTTT. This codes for CAERAPSNTEAFF. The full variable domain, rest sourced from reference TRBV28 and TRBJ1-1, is DVKVTQSSRYLVKRTGEKVFLECVQDMDHENMFWYRQDPGLGLRLIYFSYDVKMKEKGDIPEGYSVSREKKERFSLILESASTNQTSMYLCAERAPSNTEAFFGQGTRLTVV.

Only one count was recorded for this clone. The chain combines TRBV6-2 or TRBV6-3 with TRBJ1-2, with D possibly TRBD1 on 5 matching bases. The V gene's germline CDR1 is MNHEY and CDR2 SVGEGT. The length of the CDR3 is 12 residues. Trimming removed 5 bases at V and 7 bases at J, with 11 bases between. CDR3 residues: CASSKPGVGYTF. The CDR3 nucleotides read TGTGCCAGCAGTAAGCCGGGGGTTGGCTACACCTTC.

The chain's CDR3 is CAWSKEGSSPLHF. The CDR3 nucleotides read TGTGCCTGGAGTAAGGAGGGCAGTTCACCCCTCCACTTT. This chain connects TRBV30 to TRBJ1-6; D is ambiguous. The V end lost 2 bases, the J end lost 9 bases, and 11 bases lay between the germline ends. CDR1 is GTSNPN and CDR2 is SVGIG in the germline V gene (reference sequence). The CDR3 is made up of 13 amino acids.

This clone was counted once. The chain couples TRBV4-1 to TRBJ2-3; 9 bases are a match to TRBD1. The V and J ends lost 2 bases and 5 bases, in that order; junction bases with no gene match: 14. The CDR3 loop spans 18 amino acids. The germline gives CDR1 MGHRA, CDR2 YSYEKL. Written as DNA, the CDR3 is TGCGCCAGCAGCCAATCCCTCCCTGGGACAGGGTCGAGAGATACGCAGTATTTT. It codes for CASSQSLPGTGSRDTQYF.